The T cell receptor (beta chain) described here comes from a study of response to subunit inactivated influenza vaccine. Points from the study as a whole: Authors proposed each seasonal influenza vaccination draws in few new T cells.

In TCRdb, the RT-PCR reads were re-called with MiXCR into one record per CDR3 protein. The sample shows about 540,000 distinct CDR3 sequences, less than 25% of them seen only once. To note about this clonotype: Its antigen is undetermined.

In germline, CDR1 is LGHNA, CDR2 YSLEER. Trimming took off 0 bases at V and 6 bases at J, with 14 bases between the two ends. CDR3 length: 16 residues. This sample was shared with a second study, whose subject was T cells expressing NK-cell markers. That publication notes: Beta-chain TCR cDNA was generated via 5'RACE template switching with UMIs. Of eight sequenced donors, seven were HCMV-seropositive and one HCMV-seronegative. These same clonotypes (in several donors) also led the CD3+CD56-NKG2C+ fraction.

The material sequenced was CD4+ T cells sorted from PBMCs, taken 11 to 12 days after vaccination. The sequence came from a man between 45 and 60 years old who received an inactivated influenza vaccine. The rearrangement uses TRBV4-3 and TRBJ2-2; D is possibly TRBD1 (6 bases). The CDR3 nucleotides are TGCGCCAGCAGCCAAGAGTTGGGGGCCCCAGCCGGGGAGCTGTTTTTT. Translating it yields CASSQELGAPAGELFF.